This T cell receptor (beta chain) was sequenced in a study of blood T cell repertoires in COVID-19. Method: immunoSEQ multiplex PCR; TCRdb's copy keeps in-frame clones and lacks some. The sample shows around 250,000 clones, approximately 78% of them seen only once. The CDR3 has 16 amino acids. J gave up 5 bases and V 1 base, and 4 bases lay outside the gene matches. Germline CDR1 and CDR2: SEHNR and FQNEAQ (reference sequence). This clonotype was sampled from a woman aged 18-29 years with acute or convalescent COVID-19. V is TRBV7-9 and J is TRBJ2-1; 11 bases fit TRBD1. Material for sequencing was peripheral blood. Here the CDR3 reads CASSLEGQGAHNEQFF. The CDR3 DNA is TGTGCCAGCAGCTTAGAAGGACAGGGGGCCCACAATGAGCAGTTCTTC.